What follows are 2 T cell receptor beta chains derived from one specimen sequenced in a study of blood T cell repertoires in COVID-19. Measured with immunoSEQ multiplex PCR; TCRdb has only the in-frame clones, and not every one. The sample holds 200,000 to 250,000 clones, 75% to 85% seen once. The source material was peripheral blood. Receptor source: a human donor in a cohort sampled during active COVID-19.

This chain joins TRBV6-5 and TRBJ2-7, with TRBD1 matching over 8 bases. The ends lost 2 bases at V and 2 bases at J; junction bases unmatched: 2. Germline V CDR1 and CDR2: MNHEY, SVGAGI. CDR3 length: 14 amino acids. The CDR3 DNA reads TGTGCCAGCAGTTACGGGGACAGGACCTACGAGCAGTACTTC. Protein: CASSYGDRTYEQYF.

The chain links TRBV11-1 to TRBJ1-4, with TRBD1 identical over 8 bases. Germline V gene lookup returns CDR1 SGHAT and CDR2 FQDESV (reference sequence). The CDR3 extends over 15 amino acids. V was clipped by 6 bases and J by 9 bases; unmatched bases: 12. The CDR3 is CASSQGTGEMKKLFF. In nucleotides, the CDR3 is TGTGCCAGCAGTCAAGGGACAGGAGAAATGAAAAAACTGTTTTTT.